Below, one T cell receptor (beta chain) is given with its context. Its antigen is not identified. This sample is drawn from a study of T cells after yellow fever vaccination. In the study overall: Preparing low-cell-number fractions relied on SMART-Seq v4 Ultra Low Input.

TCRdb fed the 5' RACE reads into MiXCR, producing one record per CDR3 protein. The data contain roughly 330,000 distinct CDR3 sequences, 3% to 4.5% of them seen just once; the ten biggest clones take up approximately 24%. Trimming took 2 bases from V and 3 from J; bases not matched to a gene: 9. Per germline, CDR1 SGHRS and CDR2 YFSETQ. The CDR3 is 16 residues long. Regarding the study as a whole: FACS-sorted repertoires could harbor abundant contaminating bulk-population clonotypes. Some clonotypes, a small share, were shared between CD4 and CD8 compartments.

The chain uses TRBV5-1 and TRBJ2-3; TRBD2 agrees at 7 bases. Source: PBMCs, taken 5 days after the yellow fever booster vaccination. The sequence was obtained from a man aged 18 to 30 who received the YFV17D yellow fever vaccine. CDR3 DNA sequence: TGCGCCAGCAGCTTAAACCCTAGCGGATTAACAGATACGCAGTATTTT. This codes for CASSLNPSGLTDTQYF.